A single count supports the clone carrying this T cell receptor beta chain. Germline-derived CDR1 and CDR2 are GTSNPN and SVGIG (reference sequence). The CDR3 runs 11 residues. V shed 5 bases and J shed 8 bases, with 10 bases lying between them. This specimen comes from a study of blood T cell repertoires in COVID-19. Background on the study: Samples of COVID-19 (acute and convalescent) were obtained from the United States, Italy and Spain.

In the original processing: Reference gene primer amplification in the assay estimated nucleated cell counts. Repertoires were generated with immunoSEQ multiplex PCR, while TCRdb's copy carries only in-frame clones and drops some. V and J calls and clone size come straight from that table; D and trimming were deduced from the DNA. Of under 200,000 clones listed, 86% are singletons. The clonotype originates from a man aged 55-75 years with acute or convalescent COVID-19. The chain links TRBV30 to TRBJ1-3; D is unresolved. The sequenced material came from peripheral blood. In DNA form, the CDR3 reads TGTGCCTGGGGGGATCGGGACACCATATATTTT. It translates to CAWGDRDTIYF.